This T cell receptor beta chain was retrieved from a study of CD8+CD57+ T cells in acquired aplastic anemia. Sequencing involved patients with CD8+CD57+ cell expansion previously shown by flow cytometry. Both TCR beta VDJ combination and CDR3 sequence profiling were carried out. Genomic DNA was the template for this profiling. TCRdb re-derived calls from the reads in MiXCR, one entry per CDR3 protein. The sample lists about 95,000 distinct CDR3 sequences, around 68% seen once, with more than 55% in the top ten. V was clipped by 2 bases and J by 1 base, with 5 bases between them. This CDR3 contains 12 residues. The germline V gene has CDR1 GTSNPN and CDR2 SVGIG (reference sequence).

The sample comprised sorted CD4+, CD8+, or CD8+CD57+ T cells (not recorded which) from PBMCs. This chain connects TRBV30 to TRBJ1-2, with no clear D. This sequence originates from a human donor with aplastic anemia. The CDR3 DNA reads TGTGCCTGGAGTCAACGTAACTATGGCTACACCTTC. It translates to CAWSQRNYGYTF.